Below, one T cell receptor (beta chain) is given with its context. Participants, 18 to 89 years old, spanned about 26 US areas. People in the exposed group encountered a COVID-19 case within 2 weeks before entering the study. This record comes from a study of blood T cell repertoires in COVID-19. About the research overall: PBMCs, B-cell-depleted T cells, or T cells provided the cDNA or gDNA that made up the material.

Sequenced by immunoSEQ multiplex PCR; TCRdb stores in-frame clones only, minus some. The sample yields more than 300,000 clones, 90% to 95% seen once. Germline V CDR1 and CDR2: SGHRS, YFSETQ. The CDR3 runs to 15 residues. V lost 0 bases to trimming and J lost 5 bases, with 14 bases between them. The rearrangement joins TRBV5-1 to TRBJ1-2, with D unresolved. The TCR sequence derives from a young woman who had been exposed to COVID-19. The sequenced material came from PBMCs or T cells enriched from blood (not recorded which). The CDR3 is CASSLETVRGYGYTF. As DNA, the CDR3 is TGCGCCAGCAGCTTGGAGACCGTCCGAGGATATGGCTACACCTTC.